This paragraph reports one T cell receptor beta chain. Antigen unknown. With 8 bases clipped from V and 10 bases from J, the junction kept 8 bases outside the gene matches. The CDR3 is 12 residues long. Generated by immunoSEQ multiplex PCR, the TCRdb table keeps only in-frame clones and is missing some. The table records roughly 130,000 clones, around 90% of them present only once. Some second doses came at about 4 weeks and others at about 12 weeks; these were pooled. This entry comes from a study of T cell responses to AZD1222 COVID-19 vaccine. Study results and limitations: White British people made up most donors, females outnumbered males, and clonal diversity was possibly underestimated.

This sample comprised peripheral blood, obtained 28 days after the second AZD1222 dose. The sequence came from an adult who received the AZD1222 COVID-19 vaccine. The rearrangement joins TRBV12-3 or TRBV12-4 to TRBJ1-1, with 9 bases lining up with TRBD1. The chain's CDR3 is CASGGPGQGAFF. The DNA of the CDR3 is TGTGCCAGCGGCGGTCCGGGACAGGGAGCTTTCTTT.